Below, 24 T cell receptor beta chains from the same sample are listed, as sequenced in a study of patients and donors after allogeneic stem cell transplantation. TCRdb recomputed calls from the RT-PCR reads with MiXCR, one row per CDR3 protein. The sample holds 190,000 or so distinct CDR3 sequences, around two fifths seen once. Input material: blood, either unsorted or a sorted T cell fraction (not recorded which). The origin of the receptors is a human donor who was either an allogeneic HSCT recipient or a stem cell or donor lymphocyte infusion donor (not recorded which). It is not recorded whose cells these are; they may come from a transplant donor.

The chain has TRBV5-6 and TRBJ1-4; a weak D match, TRBD1 (5 bases). Germline CDR1 is SGHDT and CDR2 is YYEEEE. The CDR3 has 14 residues. Trimming stripped 2 bases from V and 6 bases from J, with 11 bases between. The chain's CDR3 is CASSFIGGDEKLFF. The DNA for the CDR3 is TGTGCCAGCAGCTTCATAGGAGGGGATGAAAAACTGTTTTTT.

This clonotype has a handful of counts. This chain connects TRBV7-2 to TRBJ1-4; 9 bases are a match to TRBD1. CDR3 length: 15 residues. The V gene end was trimmed by 1 base and the J gene end by 8 bases; junction bases not matched to a gene: 5. CDR1 SGHTA and CDR2 FQGNSA come from the germline V gene. The CDR3 DNA follows: TGTGCCAGCAGCTTAGAAGGGACAGGGATAGAAAAACTGTTTTTT. It yields the protein CASSLEGTGIEKLFF.

This clonotype was counted only a few times. V is TRBV4-3 and J is TRBJ2-1, with D hard to call. This CDR3 has 13 residues. Germline CDR1 and CDR2: LGHNA and YSLEER. V lost 5 bases and J lost 12, with 17 bases in between. CDR3 DNA: TGCGCCAGCAGCAATCGACCGACTCAAGCGCAGTTCTTC. Translated: CASSNRPTQAQFF.

The V gene is TRBV29-1, the J gene TRBJ2-1; perhaps TRBD2 as D (5 bases). V was shortened by 6 bases and J by 0 bases, with 12 bases between the two germline ends. From germline, CDR1 is SQVTM and CDR2 ANQGSEA. CDR3 size: 14 residues. The CDR3 protein is CSVAAVSSYNEQFF. The CDR3 DNA reads TGCAGCGTCGCAGCGGTTAGCTCCTACAATGAGCAGTTCTTC.

V gene TRBV6-2 or TRBV6-3 combines with J gene TRBJ1-5, with a possible D match to TRBD1 (5 bases). CDR3 length: 17 residues. Germline values: CDR1 MNHEY, CDR2 SVGEGT. Trimming pared 6 bases from V and 0 bases from J, leaving 18 bases between. The CDR3 nucleotides read TGTGCCAGCAGCACAGGACGTTACCGGTATAGCAATCAGCCCCAGCATTTT. This sequence encodes CASSTGRYRYSNQPQHF.

The chain carries TRBV3-1 and TRBJ1-2; no reliable D call. The CDR3 length is 12 residues. Trimming stripped 1 base from V and 8 bases from J, with 8 bases between. Germline assignment: CDR1 LGHDT and CDR2 YNNKEL (reference sequence). As DNA, the CDR3 is TGTGCCAGCAGCCAAGTCAGGCGCGGCTACACCTTC. Residues: CASSQVRRGYTF.

The gene calls are TRBV6-5 and TRBJ1-2, with 10 bases aligning to TRBD1. V shed 6 bases, J shed 3 bases, and the junction held 7 bases outside the gene matches. Germline assignment: CDR1 MNHEY and CDR2 SVGAGI. The CDR3 runs 15 residues. The CDR3 nucleotides read TGTGCCAGCAGGGACAGGGGGAAACGGGACTATGGCTACACCTTC. This translates into CASRDRGKRDYGYTF.

V gene TRBV9 combines with J gene TRBJ2-1; D is unclear. The CDR3 loop spans 15 amino acids. Germline V lookup: CDR1 SGDLS, CDR2 YYNGEE. The germline V and J ends were trimmed by 3 bases and 9 bases, with 19 bases remaining between them. DNA for the CDR3: TGTGCCAGCAGCGAACGAATCCACGTTTTGGGTGAGCAGTTCTTC. It codes for CASSERIHVLGEQFF.

This rearrangement joins TRBV29-1 to TRBJ1-2; perhaps TRBD1 as D (6 bases). Germline loops: CDR1 SQVTM, CDR2 ANQGSEA. V lost 7 bases to trimming and J lost 1 base, with 13 bases between them. The CDR3 has 13 residues. As DNA, the CDR3 is TGCAGCGCCCCGGACAGCCATAACTATGGCTACACCTTC. It yields the protein CSAPDSHNYGYTF.

This clonotype was observed a handful of times. The rearrangement links TRBV7-2 to TRBJ2-1, with TRBD2 matching over 11 bases. This CDR3 comprises 14 residues. Per germline, CDR1 SGHTA and CDR2 FQGNSA. V lost 6 bases to trimming and J lost 6 bases; unmatched junction nucleotides: 4. The CDR3 region is CASRIAGGPNEQFF. The CDR3 DNA reads TGTGCCAGCAGGATAGCGGGAGGGCCCAATGAGCAGTTCTTC. The full variable domain, rest sourced from reference TRBV7-2 and TRBJ2-1, is GAGVSQSPSNKVTEKGKDVELRCDPISGHTALYWYRQSLGQGLEFLIYFQGNSAPDKSGLPSDRFSAERTGGSVSTLTIQRTQQEDSAVYLCASRIAGGPNEQFFGPGTRLTVL.

This clonotype has just a few counts. The chain links TRBV5-1 to TRBJ2-7; maybe TRBD2 (6 bases). CDR1 is SGHRS, CDR2 YFSETQ, per germline. The CDR3 sequence is 15 residues long. The V gene lost 6 bases and the J gene lost 0 bases, with 16 bases spanning the gap. The DNA for the CDR3 is TGCGCCAGCACTGACCCCCTCGGGGGCTCCTACGAGCAGTACTTC. Amino acids: CASTDPLGGSYEQYF.

This rearrangement joins TRBV18 to TRBJ2-7; the D gene is possibly TRBD1 (6 bases). The CDR3 runs to 17 residues. Looked up from germline, CDR1 is KGHSH and CDR2 is LQKENI. V lost 3 bases and J 2 bases, leaving 20 bases between the germline ends. CDR3 loop: CASSPLENVGATYEQYF. The CDR3 nucleotides read TGTGCCAGCTCACCCCTTGAAAATGTGGGGGCAACCTACGAGCAGTACTTC.

This clonotype was picked up a small number of times. V is TRBV7-9 and J is TRBJ1-1; possibly TRBD1 for D (5 bases). CDR3 length equals 15 residues. The V end lost 7 bases, the J end lost 1 base, and 16 bases lay between the germline ends. CDR1 and CDR2 from the germline V gene are SEHNR and FQNEAQ (reference sequence). The DNA for the CDR3 is TGTGCCAGCACCCCTGGGGGGGGTGCGAACACTGAAGCTTTCTTT. It codes for CASTPGGGANTEAFF.

The V and J genes are TRBV4-3 and TRBJ1-2; D gene unclear. CDR1 and CDR2 from the germline V gene are LGHNA and YSLEER. This CDR3 is 17 amino acids long. V was cut by 0 bases and J by 4 bases, with 18 bases left in between. CDR3 in DNA: TGCGCCAGCAGCCAAGATCAGAAGGGTTTGGTATTCTATGGCTACACCTTC. Translating it yields CASSQDQKGLVFYGYTF.

This chain links TRBV5-6 with TRBJ1-4; the D gene is possibly TRBD1 (5 bases). Germline V CDR1 and CDR2: SGHDT, YYEEEE. Trimming removed 0 bases at V and 5 bases at J, with 14 bases between. The CDR3 is made up of 16 amino acids. CDR3 loop: CASSLALGRENEKLFF. The CDR3 nucleotides read TGTGCCAGCAGCTTGGCCCTCGGCAGGGAGAATGAAAAACTGTTTTTT. Drawing the rest from reference TRBV5-6 and TRBJ1-4, the complete variable domain is DAGVTQSPTHLIKTRGQQVTLRCSPKSGHDTVSWYQQALGQGPQFIFQYYEEEERQRGNFPDRFSGHQFPNYSSELNVNALLLGDSALYLCASSLALGRENEKLFFGSGTQLSVL.

The sample holds many counts of this clonotype. The chain has TRBV4-3 and TRBJ1-5, with D uncertain. Germline V gene lookup returns CDR1 LGHNA and CDR2 YSLEER. This CDR3 comprises 15 residues. The V gene lost 4 bases and the J gene lost 7 bases, with 17 bases spanning the gap. The CDR3 here is CASSPSNGINQPQHF. The CDR3 nucleotides read TGCGCCAGCAGCCCGTCGAACGGAATAAACCAGCCCCAGCATTTT.

This clonotype has a handful of counts. The chain couples TRBV15 to TRBJ2-5, with TRBD2 matching over 10 bases. CDR3 size: 15 residues. Germline V gene sequence: CDR1 LNHNV, CDR2 YYDKDF (reference sequence). J gave up 5 bases and V 2 bases, and 5 bases lay outside the gene matches. The DNA for the CDR3 is TGTGCCACCAGCAGACCGGGACTAGCGATCGAGACCCAGTACTTC. Translation gives CATSRPGLAIETQYF.

This CDR3 reads CASSLAPYYEQYF. As DNA, the CDR3 is TGTGCCAGCAGCCTGGCCCCTTACTACGAGCAGTACTTC. The genes are TRBV5-6 and TRBJ2-7; D gene ambiguous. Germline V lookup: CDR1 SGHDT, CDR2 YYEEEE. The CDR3 covers 13 residues. Trimming took off 4 bases at V and 3 bases at J, with 11 bases between the two ends.

The chain employs TRBV12-3 or TRBV12-4 and TRBJ2-7; weak D call: TRBD2 (6 bases). With 2 bases removed from V and 3 bases from J, the gap between germline ends came to 14 bases. The CDR3 length is 15 residues. The CDR3: CASSLTGGDFYEQYF. The CDR3 DNA reads TGTGCCAGCAGTTTAACGGGCGGGGATTTCTACGAGCAGTACTTC.

The chain combines TRBV12-3 or TRBV12-4 with TRBJ2-7; D unresolved. Trimming cost V 4 bases and J 1 base, with 11 bases left between them. This CDR3 is 14 amino acids long. The CDR3 DNA is TGTGCCAGCAGTTATACATGGGATTCCTACGAGCAGTACTTC. It yields the protein CASSYTWDSYEQYF.

This clonotype was observed a handful of times. The chain links TRBV12-3 or TRBV12-4 to TRBJ1-1; 7 nucleotides line up with TRBD1. Trimming removed 5 bases from V and 2 bases from J; junction bases left unmatched: 8. CDR3 length equals 15 residues. CDR3 bases: TGTGCCAGCAGTGTCGCCGGGACAGCAAACACTGAAGCTTTCTTT. The encoded protein is CASSVAGTANTEAFF.

The chain links TRBV5-8 to TRBJ1-1; D is perhaps TRBD1 (6 bases). This CDR3 has 14 amino acids. Trimming left V 6 bases short and J 0 bases short, with 12 bases between. Germline assignment: CDR1 SGHTS and CDR2 YDEGEE. The CDR3 is CASTVTGLNTEAFF. The CDR3 DNA follows: TGTGCCAGCACCGTAACAGGGTTGAACACTGAAGCTTTCTTT.

There are a few counts of this clonotype. V and J are TRBV5-6 and TRBJ2-5, with D unclear. Trimming pared 2 bases from V and 5 bases from J, leaving 10 bases between. This CDR3 has 13 amino acids. The germline gives CDR1 SGHDT, CDR2 YYEEEE. CDR3 DNA: TGTGCCAGCAGCTTAGGGTCCTTTGAGACCCAGTACTTC. This encodes CASSLGSFETQYF.

V is TRBV12-3 or TRBV12-4 and J is TRBJ2-3; TRBD2 agrees at 9 bases. Unmatched junction bases numbered 9, after V lost 4 bases and J lost 4 bases. This CDR3 region has 16 residues. CDR3 DNA: TGTGCCAGCAGTTCCGGACTAGCGAGGACCTCAGATACGCAGTATTTT. Translated, it gives CASSSGLARTSDTQYF.